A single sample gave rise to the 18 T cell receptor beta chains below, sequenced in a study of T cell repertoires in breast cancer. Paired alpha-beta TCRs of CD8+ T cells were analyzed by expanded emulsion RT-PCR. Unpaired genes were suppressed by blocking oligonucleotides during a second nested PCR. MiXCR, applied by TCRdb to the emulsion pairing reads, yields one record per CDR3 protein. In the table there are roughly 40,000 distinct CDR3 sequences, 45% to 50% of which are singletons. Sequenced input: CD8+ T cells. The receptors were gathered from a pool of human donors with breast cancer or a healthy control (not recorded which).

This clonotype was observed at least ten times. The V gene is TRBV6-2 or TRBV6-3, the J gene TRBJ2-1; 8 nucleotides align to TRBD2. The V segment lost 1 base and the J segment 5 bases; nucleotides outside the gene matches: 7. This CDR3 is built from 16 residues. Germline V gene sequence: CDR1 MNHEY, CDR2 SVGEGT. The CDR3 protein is CASSYYLAGPDNEQFF. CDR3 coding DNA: TGTGCCAGCAGTTACTATCTAGCGGGCCCTGACAATGAGCAGTTCTTC.

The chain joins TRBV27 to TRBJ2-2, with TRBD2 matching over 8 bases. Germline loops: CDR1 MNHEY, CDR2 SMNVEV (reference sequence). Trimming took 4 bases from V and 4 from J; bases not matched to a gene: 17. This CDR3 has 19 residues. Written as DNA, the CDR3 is TGTGCCAGCAGTTCCCTTCCCCTCGGCCAGCGGGAGTTCACCGGGGAGCTGTTTTTT. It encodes CASSSLPLGQREFTGELFF.

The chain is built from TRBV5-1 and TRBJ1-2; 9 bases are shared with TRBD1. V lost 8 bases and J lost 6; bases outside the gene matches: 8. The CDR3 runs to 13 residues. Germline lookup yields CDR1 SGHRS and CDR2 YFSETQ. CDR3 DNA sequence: TGCGCCAGTCCGGGACAGGGCGTCCATGGCTACACCTTC. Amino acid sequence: CASPGQGVHGYTF.

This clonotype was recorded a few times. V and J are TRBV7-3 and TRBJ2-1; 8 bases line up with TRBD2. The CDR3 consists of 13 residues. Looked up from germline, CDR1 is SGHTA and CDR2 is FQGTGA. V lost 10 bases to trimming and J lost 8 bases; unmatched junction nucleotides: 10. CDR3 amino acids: CATRPSGSDEQFF. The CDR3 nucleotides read TGTGCCACCCGACCAAGCGGGAGCGATGAGCAGTTCTTC.

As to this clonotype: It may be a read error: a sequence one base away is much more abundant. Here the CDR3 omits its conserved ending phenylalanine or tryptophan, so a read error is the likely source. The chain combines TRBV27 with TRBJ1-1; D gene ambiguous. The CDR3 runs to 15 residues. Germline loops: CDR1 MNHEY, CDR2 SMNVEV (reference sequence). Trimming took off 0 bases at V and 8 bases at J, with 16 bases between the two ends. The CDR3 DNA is TGTGCCAGCAGTTTATCGGGCGGCCCTACCAAAGAAGCTTTCCTT. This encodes CASSLSGGPTKEAFL.

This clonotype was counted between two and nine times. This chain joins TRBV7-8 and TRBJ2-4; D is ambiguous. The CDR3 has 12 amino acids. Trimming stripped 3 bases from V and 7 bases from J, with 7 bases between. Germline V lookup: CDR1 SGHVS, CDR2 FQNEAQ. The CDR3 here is CASSLDLNIQYF. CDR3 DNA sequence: TGTGCCAGCAGCTTGGACCTTAACATTCAGTACTTC.

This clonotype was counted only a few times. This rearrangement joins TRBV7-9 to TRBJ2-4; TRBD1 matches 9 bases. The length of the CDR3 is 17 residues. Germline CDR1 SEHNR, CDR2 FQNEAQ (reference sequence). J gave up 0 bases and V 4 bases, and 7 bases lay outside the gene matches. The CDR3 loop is CASSSPGDRVAKNIQYF. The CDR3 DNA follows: TGTGCCAGCAGCTCGCCGGGGGACAGGGTAGCCAAAAACATTCAGTACTTC.

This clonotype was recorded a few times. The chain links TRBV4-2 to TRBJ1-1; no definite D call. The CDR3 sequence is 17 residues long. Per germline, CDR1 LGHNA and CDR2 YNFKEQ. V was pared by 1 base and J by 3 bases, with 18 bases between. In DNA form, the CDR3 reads TGTGCCAGCAGCCAAGGGCATCTGGGATTCGGCGACACTGAAGCTTTCTTT. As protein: CASSQGHLGFGDTEAFF.

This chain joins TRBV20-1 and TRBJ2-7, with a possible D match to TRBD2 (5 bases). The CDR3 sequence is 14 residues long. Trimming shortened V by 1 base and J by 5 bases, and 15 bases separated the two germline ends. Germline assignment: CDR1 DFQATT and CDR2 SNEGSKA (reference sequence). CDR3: CSARARGFSHEQYF. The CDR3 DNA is TGCAGTGCTAGAGCCCGAGGGTTTAGTCACGAGCAGTACTTC.

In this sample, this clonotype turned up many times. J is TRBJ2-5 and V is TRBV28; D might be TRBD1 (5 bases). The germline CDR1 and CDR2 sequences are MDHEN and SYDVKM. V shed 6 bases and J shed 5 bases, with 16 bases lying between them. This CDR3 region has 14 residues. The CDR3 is CASSRVATSETQYF. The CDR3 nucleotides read TGTGCCAGCAGCAGGGTAGCTACGTCCGAGACCCAGTACTTC. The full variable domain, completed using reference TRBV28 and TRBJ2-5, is DVKVTQSSRYLVKRTGEKVFLECVQDMDHENMFWYRQDPGLGLRLIYFSYDVKMKEKGDIPEGYSVSREKKERFSLILESASTNQTSMYLCASSRVATSETQYFGPGTRLLVL.

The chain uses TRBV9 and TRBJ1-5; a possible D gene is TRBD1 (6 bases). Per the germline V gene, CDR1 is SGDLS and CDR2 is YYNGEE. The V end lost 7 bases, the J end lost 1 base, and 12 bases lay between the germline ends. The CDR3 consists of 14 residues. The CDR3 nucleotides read TGTGCCAGCGGTCGGGGGGCCAGCAATCAGCCCCAGCATTTT. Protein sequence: CASGRGASNQPQHF.

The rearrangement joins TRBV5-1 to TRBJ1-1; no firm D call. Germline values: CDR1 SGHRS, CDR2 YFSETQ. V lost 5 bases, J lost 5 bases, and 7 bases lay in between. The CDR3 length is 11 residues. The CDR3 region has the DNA TGCGCCAGCAGGGCCGAGACTGAAGCTTTCTTT. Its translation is CASRAETEAFF.

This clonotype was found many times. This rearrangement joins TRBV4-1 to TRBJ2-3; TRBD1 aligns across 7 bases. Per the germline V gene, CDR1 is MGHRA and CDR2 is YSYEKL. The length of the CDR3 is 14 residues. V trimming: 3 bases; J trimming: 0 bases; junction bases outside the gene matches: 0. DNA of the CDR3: TGCGCCAGCAGCCAGGGACAGAGCACAGATACGCAGTATTTT. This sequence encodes CASSQGQSTDTQYF.

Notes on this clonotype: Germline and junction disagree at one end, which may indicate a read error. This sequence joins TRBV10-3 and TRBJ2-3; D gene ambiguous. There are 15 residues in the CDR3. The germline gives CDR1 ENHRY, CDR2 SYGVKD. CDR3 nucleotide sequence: TGTGCCATCAGTGAGTCCAACCAATTAGAAGATCCGCAGTATTTT. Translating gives CAISESNQLEDPQYF.

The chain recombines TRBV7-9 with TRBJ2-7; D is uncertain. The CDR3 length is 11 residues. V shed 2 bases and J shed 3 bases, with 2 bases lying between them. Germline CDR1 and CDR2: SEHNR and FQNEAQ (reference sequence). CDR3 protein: CASSLNYEQYF. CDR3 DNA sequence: TGTGCCAGCAGCTTAAACTACGAGCAGTACTTC.

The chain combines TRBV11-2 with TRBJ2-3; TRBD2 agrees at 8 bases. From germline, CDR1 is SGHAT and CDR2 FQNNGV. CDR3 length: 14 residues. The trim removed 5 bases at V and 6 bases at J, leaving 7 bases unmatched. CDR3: CASSARLASDTQYF. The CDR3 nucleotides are TGTGCCAGCAGCGCGAGACTAGCGTCGGATACGCAGTATTTT.

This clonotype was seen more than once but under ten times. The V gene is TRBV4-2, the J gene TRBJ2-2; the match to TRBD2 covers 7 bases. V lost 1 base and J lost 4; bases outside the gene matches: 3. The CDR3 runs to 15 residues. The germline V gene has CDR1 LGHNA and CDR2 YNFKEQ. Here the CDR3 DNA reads TGTGCCAGCAGCCAAGTTCTAGCGGTCACCGGGGAGCTGTTTTTT. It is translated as CASSQVLAVTGELFF.

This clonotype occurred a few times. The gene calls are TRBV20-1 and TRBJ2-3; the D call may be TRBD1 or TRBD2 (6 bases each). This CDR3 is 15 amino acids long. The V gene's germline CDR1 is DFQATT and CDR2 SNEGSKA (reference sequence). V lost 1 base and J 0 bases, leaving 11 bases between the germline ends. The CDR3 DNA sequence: TGCAGTGCTAGAGGTTGGGGGGCTAGCACAGATACGCAGTATTTT. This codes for CSARGWGASTDTQYF.